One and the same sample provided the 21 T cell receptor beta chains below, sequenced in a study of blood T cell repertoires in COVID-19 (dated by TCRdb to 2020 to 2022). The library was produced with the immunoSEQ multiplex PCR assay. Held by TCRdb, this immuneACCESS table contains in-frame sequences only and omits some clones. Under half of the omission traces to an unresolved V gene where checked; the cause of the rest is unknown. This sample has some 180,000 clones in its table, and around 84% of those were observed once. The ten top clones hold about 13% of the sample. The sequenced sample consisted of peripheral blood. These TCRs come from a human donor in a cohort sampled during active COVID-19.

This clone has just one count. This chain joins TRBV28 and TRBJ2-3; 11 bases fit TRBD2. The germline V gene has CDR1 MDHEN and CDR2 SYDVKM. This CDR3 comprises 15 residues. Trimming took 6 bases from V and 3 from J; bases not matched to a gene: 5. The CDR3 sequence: CASSPTSGSTDTQYF. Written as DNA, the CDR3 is TGTGCCAGCAGCCCTACTAGCGGGAGTACAGATACGCAGTATTTT.

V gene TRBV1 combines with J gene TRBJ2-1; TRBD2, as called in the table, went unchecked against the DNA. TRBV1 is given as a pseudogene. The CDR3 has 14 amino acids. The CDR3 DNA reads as TGCACCAGCAGCCAACCCCATACGGGATTTCGGCAGTTCTTC. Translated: CTSSQPHTGFRQFF.

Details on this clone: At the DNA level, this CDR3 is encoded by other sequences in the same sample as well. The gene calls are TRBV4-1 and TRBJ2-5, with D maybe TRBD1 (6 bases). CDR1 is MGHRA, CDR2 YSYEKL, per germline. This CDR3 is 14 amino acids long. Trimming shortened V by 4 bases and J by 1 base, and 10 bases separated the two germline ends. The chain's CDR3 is CASSLRTAQETQYF. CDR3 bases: TGCGCCAGCAGCCTAAGGACAGCCCAAGAGACCCAGTACTTC.

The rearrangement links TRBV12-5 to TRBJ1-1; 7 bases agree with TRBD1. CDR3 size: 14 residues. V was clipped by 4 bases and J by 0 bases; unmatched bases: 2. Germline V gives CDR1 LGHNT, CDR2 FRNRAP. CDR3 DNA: TGTGCTAGTGGTTGGGACAGATTGAACACTGAAGCTTTCTTT. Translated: CASGWDRLNTEAFF.

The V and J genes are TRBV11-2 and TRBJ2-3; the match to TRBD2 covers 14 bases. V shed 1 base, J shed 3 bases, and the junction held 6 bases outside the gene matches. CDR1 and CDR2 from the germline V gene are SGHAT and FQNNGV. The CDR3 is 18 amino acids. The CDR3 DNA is TGTGCCAGCAGCTTAGGGTCGACTAGCGGGAGGGTTACAGATACGCAGTATTTT. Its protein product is CASSLGSTSGRVTDTQYF.

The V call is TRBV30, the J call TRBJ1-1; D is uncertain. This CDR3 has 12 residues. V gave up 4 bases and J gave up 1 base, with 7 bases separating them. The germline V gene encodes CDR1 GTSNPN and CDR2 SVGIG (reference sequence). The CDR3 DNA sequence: TGTGCCTGGACTTGGCCGAACACTGAAGCTTTCTTT. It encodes CAWTWPNTEAFF. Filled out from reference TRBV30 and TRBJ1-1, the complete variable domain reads SQTIHQWPATLVQPVGSPLSLECTVEGTSNPNLYWYRQAAGRGLQLLFYSVGIGQISSEVPQNLSASRPQDRQFILSSKKLLLSDSGFYLCAWTWPNTEAFFGQGTRLTVV.

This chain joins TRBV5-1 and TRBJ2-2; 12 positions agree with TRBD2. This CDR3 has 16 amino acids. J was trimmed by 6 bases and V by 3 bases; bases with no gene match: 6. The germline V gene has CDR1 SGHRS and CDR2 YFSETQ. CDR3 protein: CASSSRLAGAPGELFF. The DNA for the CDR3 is TGCGCCAGCAGCTCAAGACTAGCGGGGGCCCCCGGGGAGCTGTTTTTT.

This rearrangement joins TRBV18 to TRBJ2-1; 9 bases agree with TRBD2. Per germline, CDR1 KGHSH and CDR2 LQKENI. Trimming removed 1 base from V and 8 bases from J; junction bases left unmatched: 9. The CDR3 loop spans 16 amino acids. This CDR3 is CASSPRISGGGDEQFF. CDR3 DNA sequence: TGTGCCAGCTCACCACGGATTAGCGGGGGAGGGGATGAGCAGTTCTTC.

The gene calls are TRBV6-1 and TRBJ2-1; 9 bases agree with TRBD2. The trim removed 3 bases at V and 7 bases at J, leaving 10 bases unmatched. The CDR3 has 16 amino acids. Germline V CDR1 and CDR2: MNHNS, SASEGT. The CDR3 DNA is TGTGCCAGCAGTGAGAGGATTAGCGGGAGAGGAAATGAGCAGTTCTTC. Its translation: CASSERISGRGNEQFF.

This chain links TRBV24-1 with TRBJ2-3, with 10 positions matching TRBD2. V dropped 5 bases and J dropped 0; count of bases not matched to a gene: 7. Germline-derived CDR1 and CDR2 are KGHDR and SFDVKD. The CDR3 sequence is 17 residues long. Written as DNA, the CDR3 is TGTGCCACCAGTGGAGCGGGAGGGCTCGGTAGCACAGATACGCAGTATTTT. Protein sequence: CATSGAGGLGSTDTQYF.

The CDR3: CASSQEVLALAGYSYNEQFF. In nucleotides, the CDR3 is TGTGCCAGCAGCCAAGAAGTTTTGGCGCTAGCGGGATACTCCTACAATGAGCAGTTCTTC. The chain couples TRBV3-1 (or the pseudogene TRBV3-2) to TRBJ2-1; 9 bases line up with TRBD2. The junction had 12 bases not matched to a gene; V was cut back by 0 bases and J by 0 bases. This CDR3 contains 20 residues. Germline CDR1 LGHDT, CDR2 YNNKEL (reference sequence).

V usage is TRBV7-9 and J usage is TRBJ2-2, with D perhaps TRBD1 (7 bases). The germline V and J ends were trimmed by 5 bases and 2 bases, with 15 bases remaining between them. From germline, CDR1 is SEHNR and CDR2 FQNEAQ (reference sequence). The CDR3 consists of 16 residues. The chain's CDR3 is CASSHRRGANTGELFF. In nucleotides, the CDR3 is TGTGCCAGCAGCCACCGCAGGGGGGCCAACACCGGGGAGCTGTTTTTT.

The CDR3 protein is CSVPGQAFQETQYF. CDR3 coding DNA: TGCAGCGTCCCTGGACAGGCCTTCCAAGAGACCCAGTACTTC. The V gene is TRBV29-1, the J gene TRBJ2-5, with TRBD1 identical over 7 bases. This CDR3 has 14 amino acids. Germline CDR1 and CDR2: SQVTM and ANQGSEA. Trimming removed 6 bases from V and 1 base from J; junction bases left unmatched: 8.

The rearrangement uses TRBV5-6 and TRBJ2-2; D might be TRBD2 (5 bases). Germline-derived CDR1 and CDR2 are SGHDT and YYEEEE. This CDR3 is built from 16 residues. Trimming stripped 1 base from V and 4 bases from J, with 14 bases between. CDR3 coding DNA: TGTGCCAGCAGCTTGCCGAGTGGGAGTCGCACCGGGGAGCTGTTTTTT. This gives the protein CASSLPSGSRTGELFF.

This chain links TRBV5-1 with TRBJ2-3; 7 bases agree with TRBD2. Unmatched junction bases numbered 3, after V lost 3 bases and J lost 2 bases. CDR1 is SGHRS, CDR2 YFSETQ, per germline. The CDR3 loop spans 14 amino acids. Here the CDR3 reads CASSSGLDTDTQYF. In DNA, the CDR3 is TGCGCCAGCAGCTCAGGACTAGACACAGATACGCAGTATTTT.

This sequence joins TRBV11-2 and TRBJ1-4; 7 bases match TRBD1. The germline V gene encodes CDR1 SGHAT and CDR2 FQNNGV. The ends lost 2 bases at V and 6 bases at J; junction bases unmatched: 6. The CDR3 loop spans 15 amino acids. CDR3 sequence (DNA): TGTGCCAGCAGCTTACGAGGGGGCAGAGATGAAAAACTGTTTTTT. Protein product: CASSLRGGRDEKLFF. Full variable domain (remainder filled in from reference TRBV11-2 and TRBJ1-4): EAGVAQSPRYKIIEKRQSVAFWCNPISGHATLYWYQQILGQGPKLLIQFQNNGVVDDSQLPKDRFSAERLKGVDSTLKIQPAKLEDSAVYLCASSLRGGRDEKLFFGSGTQLSVL.

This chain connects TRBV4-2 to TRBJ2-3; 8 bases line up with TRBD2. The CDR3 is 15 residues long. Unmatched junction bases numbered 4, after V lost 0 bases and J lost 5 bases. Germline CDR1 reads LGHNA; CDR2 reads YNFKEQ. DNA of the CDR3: TGTGCCAGCAGCCAAGACCCCCTAGCGGGAGATACGCAGTATTTT. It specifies CASSQDPLAGDTQYF.

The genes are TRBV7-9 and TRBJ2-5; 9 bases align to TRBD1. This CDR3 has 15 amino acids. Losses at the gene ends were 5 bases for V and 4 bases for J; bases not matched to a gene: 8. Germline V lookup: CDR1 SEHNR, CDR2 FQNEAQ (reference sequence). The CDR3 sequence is CASSITRTGAETQYF. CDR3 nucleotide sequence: TGTGCCAGCAGCATTACAAGGACAGGGGCAGAGACCCAGTACTTC.

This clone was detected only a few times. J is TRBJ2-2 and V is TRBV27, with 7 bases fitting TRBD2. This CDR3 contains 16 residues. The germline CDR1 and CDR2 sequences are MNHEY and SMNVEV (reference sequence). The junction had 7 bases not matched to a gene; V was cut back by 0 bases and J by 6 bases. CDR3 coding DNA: TGTGCCAGCAGTTTATCCCCCGGGGAGGGCGCCGGGGAGCTGTTTTTT. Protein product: CASSLSPGEGAGELFF.

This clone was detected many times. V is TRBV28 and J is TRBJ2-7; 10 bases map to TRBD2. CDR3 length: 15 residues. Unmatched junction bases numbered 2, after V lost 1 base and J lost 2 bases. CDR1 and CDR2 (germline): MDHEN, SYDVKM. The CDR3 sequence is CASSLSAGGTYEQYF. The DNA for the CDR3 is TGTGCCAGCAGTTTATCAGCGGGAGGGACCTACGAGCAGTACTTC.

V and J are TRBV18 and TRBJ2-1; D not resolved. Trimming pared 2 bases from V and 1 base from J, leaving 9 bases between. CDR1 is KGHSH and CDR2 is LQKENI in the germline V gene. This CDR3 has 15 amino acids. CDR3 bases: TGTGCCAGCTCACCAATAACCAGTTCCTACAATGAGCAGTTCTTC. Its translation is CASSPITSSYNEQFF. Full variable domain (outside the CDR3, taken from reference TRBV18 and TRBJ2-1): NAGVMQNPRHLVRRRGQEARLRCSPMKGHSHVYWYRQLPEEGLKFMVYLQKENIIDESGMPKERFSAEFPKEGPSILRIQQVVRGDSAAYFCASSPITSSYNEQFFGPGTRLTVL.